This T cell receptor beta chain came from a study of beta chain features in type 1 diabetes. Expressed TCRB transcripts got sequenced, as all isolated RNA was reverse transcribed. Profiled with immunoSEQ multiplex PCR; TCRdb holds only in-frame clones, not every one. The repertoire consists of around 240,000 clones, with roughly 17% occurring once and the leading ten covering about 0.092%. V gave up 0 bases and J gave up 1 base, with 10 bases separating them. This CDR3 has 15 amino acids. The germline gives CDR1 SGDLS, CDR2 YYNGEE. Comment on this clone: The antigen remains undetermined.

Study-level findings and limits: cDNA sequencing could over-represent cells with high TCR expression. Significant though moderate, a shortening of TCRB CDR3s appeared in all four CD4+ subsets of Type 1 diabetes patients.

Sequencing was performed on naive CD4+ T cells from blood. The receptor's source is a man in his thirties or forties with type 1 diabetes. The chain combines TRBV9 with TRBJ2-5; D not resolved. The CDR3 DNA sequence: TGTGCCAGCAGCGTAGCCCTCCAGTCCCAAGAGACCCAGTACTTC. It specifies CASSVALQSQETQYF.